A selection of T cell receptor beta chains follows, all from one sample in a study of CD4+ T cells in melanoma. TCRdb's table, derived via immunoSEQ multiplex PCR, lists solely in-frame clones and lacks some. The data contain 6,700 or so clones, around 61% of them singletons. Sample: cells from a culture (not recorded whether cultured in vitro). Receptor source: a human donor with melanoma. Both conserved end residues are part of each CDR3. Each record gives: V gene, D gene, clone size, J gene, CDR3 protein, CDR3 DNA. A D gene is named only where the DNA matches it firmly. Clone sizes are given selectively: once, few, many, or a class where the clone is expanded.

V: TRBV5-1
D: -
size: -
J: TRBJ2-7
CDR3: CASSPEGPYEQYF
DNA: TGCGCCAGCAGCCCCGAGGGGCCATACGAGCAGTACTTC

V: TRBV19
D: -
size: -
J: TRBJ1-5
CDR3: CASSSGQPQHF
DNA: TGTGCCAGTAGTTCGGGACAGCCCCAGCATTTT

V: TRBV29-1
D: -
size: -
J: TRBJ2-7
CDR3: CSVHGGYEQYF
DNA: TGCAGCGTTCACGGGGGCTACGAGCAGTACTTC

V: TRBV27
D: TRBD1
size: -
J: TRBJ1-1
CDR3: CASSLGRGQTEAFF
DNA: TGTGCCAGCAGTTTAGGCAGGGGACAGACTGAAGCTTTCTTT

V: TRBV5-6
D: TRBD1
size: once
J: TRBJ1-2
CDR3: CASSLAGQGAGGYTF
DNA: TGTGCCAGCAGCTTGGCCGGACAGGGGGCCGGTGGCTACACCTTC

V: TRBV10-3
D: -
size: -
J: TRBJ1-2
CDR3: CAILEQGEGGYTF
DNA: TGTGCCATCCTCGAGCAGGGTGAAGGTGGCTACACCTTC

V: TRBV6-5
D: -
size: few
J: TRBJ1-1
CDR3: CASSYRQLNTEAFF
DNA: TGTGCCAGCAGTTACCGACAGTTGAACACTGAAGCTTTCTTT

V: TRBV7-9
D: TRBD1
size: -
J: TRBJ2-1
CDR3: CASSSSRGGTGLYNEQFF
DNA: TGTGCCAGCAGCTCTAGCAGGGGCGGGACAGGCCTCTACAATGAGCAGTTCTTC

V: TRBV9
D: -
size: -
J: TRBJ1-1
CDR3: CASSVEPTMGTEAFF
DNA: TGTGCCAGCAGCGTAGAACCAACAATGGGCACTGAAGCTTTCTTT

V: TRBV11-2
D: -
size: medium-sized
J: TRBJ1-6
CDR3: CATLATGQNSPLHF
DNA: TGTGCCACCCTAGCGACAGGACAAAATTCACCCCTCCACTTT

V: TRBV5-1
D: TRBD1
size: -
J: TRBJ1-1
CDR3: CASSLRGQGDEAFF
DNA: TGCGCCAGCAGCTTGCGGGGACAGGGTGATGAAGCTTTCTTT

V: TRBV4-1
D: -
size: -
J: TRBJ1-3
CDR3: CASSRRGQTGNTIYF
DNA: TGCGCCAGCAGCCGCAGGGGTCAGACTGGAAACACCATATATTTT

V: TRBV21-1
D: -
size: -
J: TRBJ1-5
CDR3: CATEAGGEGWQPQHF
DNA: TGTGCCACCGAAGCGGGGGGGGAGGGCTGGCAGCCCCAGCATTTT

V: TRBV2
D: -
size: -
J: TRBJ1-4
CDR3: CASSRQLTGEKLFF
DNA: TGTGCCAGCAGCAGACAGCTAACTGGAGAAAAACTGTTTTTT

V: TRBV4-2
D: -
size: few
J: TRBJ2-1
CDR3: CASSGGLDEQFF
DNA: TGTGCCAGCAGCGGGGGGCTGGATGAGCAGTTCTTC

V: TRBV13
D: -
size: few
J: TRBJ2-7
CDR3: CASSLGTSSSYEQYF
DNA: TGTGCCAGCAGCTTAGGGACATCGAGCTCCTACGAGCAGTACTTC

V: TRBV5-1
D: TRBD1
size: -
J: TRBJ2-5
CDR3: CASSVAGTVQETQYF
DNA: TGCGCCAGCAGCGTCGCCGGGACAGTACAAGAGACCCAGTACTTC

V: TRBV5-1
D: TRBD2
size: -
J: TRBJ2-1
CDR3: CASSSGGAGEQFF
DNA: TGCGCCAGCAGTAGCGGGGGGGCCGGTGAGCAGTTCTTC

V: TRBV7-9
D: -
size: -
J: TRBJ1-1
CDR3: CASSQEGGNTEAFF
DNA: TGTGCCAGCAGCCAAGAGGGTGGGAACACTGAAGCTTTCTTT

V: TRBV14
D: TRBD1
size: -
J: TRBJ1-2
CDR3: CASSQRQGALDGYTF
DNA: TGTGCCAGCAGCCAAAGACAGGGGGCTCTGGATGGCTACACCTTC

V: TRBV10-3
D: -
size: -
J: TRBJ2-5
CDR3: CAISEAGGRLETQYF
DNA: TGTGCCATCAGTGAGGCAGGGGGGAGGTTAGAGACCCAGTACTTC

V: TRBV2
D: -
size: once
J: TRBJ1-5
CDR3: CASSDLRERPQHF
DNA: TGTGCCAGCAGCGACCTCCGAGAACGGCCCCAGCATTTT

V: TRBV6-6
D: -
size: -
J: TRBJ2-5
CDR3: CASSPTLEQVTQYF
DNA: TGTGCCAGCAGCCCGACCTTGGAGCAAGTGACCCAGTACTTC

V: TRBV30
D: -
size: few
J: TRBJ2-6
CDR3: CAWRVTAGGISGANVLTF
DNA: TGTGCCTGGAGGGTAACAGCTGGGGGTATCTCTGGGGCCAACGTCCTGACTTTC

V: TRBV10-3
D: TRBD2
size: -
J: TRBJ2-7
CDR3: CAISEGTSNAEQYF
DNA: TGTGCCATCAGTGAGGGGACTAGTAATGCCGAGCAGTACTTC

V: TRBV12-3/TRBV12-4
D: -
size: -
J: TRBJ1-2
CDR3: CASSGSGYGYTF
DNA: TGTGCCAGCAGTGGATCAGGGTATGGCTACACCTTC

V: TRBV10-3
D: -
size: -
J: TRBJ1-2
CDR3: CAISESTVGYTF
DNA: TGTGCCATCAGTGAGTCAACTGTTGGCTACACCTTC

V: TRBV30
D: -
size: -
J: TRBJ1-4
CDR3: CAWSVLGPNEKLFF
DNA: TGTGCCTGGAGTGTATTGGGGCCTAATGAAAAACTGTTTTTT

V: TRBV7-9
D: -
size: -
J: TRBJ1-6
CDR3: CASSSTGRNSPLHF
DNA: TGTGCCAGCAGCTCCACAGGGAGGAATTCACCCCTCCACTTT

V: TRBV7-6
D: TRBD2
size: -
J: TRBJ2-3
CDR3: CASSWGLAGDVPTPSTDTQYF
DNA: TGTGCCAGCAGCTGGGGTCTAGCGGGGGACGTACCAACCCCTAGCACAGATACGCAGTATTTT

V: TRBV5-4
D: TRBD1
size: -
J: TRBJ1-1
CDR3: CASSWPGQGNTEAFF
DNA: TGTGCCAGCAGCTGGCCGGGACAGGGGAACACTGAAGCTTTCTTT

V: TRBV4-2
D: -
size: medium-sized
J: TRBJ1-4
CDR3: CASSQEFPGEKLFF
DNA: TGTGCCAGCAGCCAAGAGTTTCCCGGGGAAAAACTGTTTTTT

V: TRBV25-1
D: -
size: -
J: TRBJ1-5
CDR3: CASSESGWGGQPQHF
DNA: TGTGCCAGCAGTGAATCGGGATGGGGTGGGCAGCCCCAGCATTTT

V: TRBV6-4
D: TRBD2
size: once
J: TRBJ2-3
CDR3: CASSPGLADVDTQYF
DNA: TGTGCCAGCAGTCCGGGACTAGCGGATGTGGATACGCAGTATTTT

V: TRBV3-1/TRBV3-2
D: -
size: few
J: TRBJ1-1
CDR3: CASSQGRNTEAFF
DNA: TGTGCCAGCAGCCAAGGCAGGAACACTGAAGCTTTCTTT

V: TRBV21-1
D: -
size: -
J: TRBJ2-3
CDR3: CASSKAEGAGPDTQYF
DNA: TGTGCCAGCAGCAAAGCAGAGGGGGCAGGGCCAGATACGCAGTATTTT

V: TRBV7-8
D: -
size: -
J: TRBJ1-2
CDR3: CASSLAPGADGYTF
DNA: TGTGCCAGCAGCTTAGCGCCGGGGGCGGATGGCTACACCTTC

V: TRBV5-6
D: -
size: -
J: TRBJ2-7
CDR3: CASSLFEGRYEQYF
DNA: TGTGCCAGCAGCTTGTTCGAGGGGAGGTACGAGCAGTACTTC

V: TRBV19
D: -
size: -
J: TRBJ2-2
CDR3: CASRGGELFF
DNA: TGTGCCAGTAGGGGCGGGGAGCTGTTTTTT

V: TRBV6-5
D: -
size: -
J: TRBJ2-7
CDR3: CASRPTGLNEQYF
DNA: TGTGCCAGTAGACCTACGGGGCTCAACGAGCAGTACTTC

V: TRBV5-4
D: TRBD1
size: -
J: TRBJ1-4
CDR3: CASSSQGGPNEKLFF
DNA: TGTGCCAGCAGCTCCCAGGGGGGGCCTAATGAAAAACTGTTTTTT

V: TRBV2
D: -
size: few
J: TRBJ2-7
CDR3: CASSAYEQYF
DNA: TGTGCCAGCAGTGCCTACGAGCAGTACTTC